The rows below give T cell receptor beta chains drawn from one sample of a study of blood T cell repertoires in COVID-19. Generated by immunoSEQ multiplex PCR, the TCRdb table keeps only in-frame clones and is missing some. The profile shows approximately 110,000 clones, over 65% of them singletons. Sequenced material: peripheral blood. These receptors all stem from a human donor with acute or convalescent COVID-19. The donor label of this sample is uncertain. Both conserved end residues are part of each CDR3. D genes are given only for firm matches. Where a row states a size, it is once, few, many or the class of an expanded clone; other rows omit it.

>.|.|TRBV21-1|TRBJ1-6
CASSKFGPGHGTGTYNSPLHF
TGTGCCAGCAGCAAATTCGGCCCCGGGCATGGGACAGGTACCTATAATTCACCCCTCCACTTT
>.|.|TRBV12-5|TRBJ2-5
CASGLFGGETQYF
TGTGCTAGTGGTTTGTTTGGGGGGGAGACCCAGTACTTC
>TRBD2|few|TRBV4-2|TRBJ2-1
CASSQDPSSRGGAGEQFF
TGTGCCAGCAGCCAAGATCCGTCCAGTCGCGGGGGGGCCGGGGAGCAGTTCTTC
>TRBD1|.|TRBV27|TRBJ2-6
CASSPGTGTSWANVLTF
TGTGCCAGCAGTCCTGGGACAGGTACCTCCTGGGCCAACGTCCTGACTTTC
>.|.|TRBV20-1|TRBJ2-7
CSARRGYEQYF
TGCAGTGCTAGACGGGGCTACGAGCAGTACTTC
>TRBD2|.|TRBV14|TRBJ2-1
CASSKGTSSYNEQFF
TGTGCCAGCAGCAAAGGGACTAGCTCCTACAATGAGCAGTTCTTC
>.|.|TRBV3-1/TRBV3-2|TRBJ2-5
CASSPTGETQYF
TGTGCCAGCAGCCCGACGGGAGAGACCCAGTACTTC
>.|once|TRBV5-8|TRBJ1-5
CASSLGAGLTRGQPQHF
TGTGCCAGCAGCTTGGGGGCGGGACTCACGCGAGGTCAGCCCCAGCATTTT
>TRBD1|.|TRBV10-1|TRBJ2-5
CASSVGQGMETQYF
TGCGCCAGCAGTGTCGGACAGGGAATGGAGACCCAGTACTTC
>.|medium-sized|TRBV11-2|TRBJ2-5
CASSRGQGETQYF
TGTGCCAGCAGCCGGGGTCAAGGGGAGACCCAGTACTTC
>TRBD1|few|TRBV5-1|TRBJ1-5
CASSTGQPNQPQHF
TGCGCCAGCAGCACGGGACAGCCCAATCAGCCCCAGCATTTT
>.|.|TRBV5-8|TRBJ1-4
CASSSWTENERRLFF
TGTGCCAGCAGCTCTTGGACAGAGAATGAAAGGAGACTGTTTTTT
>.|.|TRBV5-1|TRBJ2-5
CASSSSGTQQETQYF
TGCGCCAGCAGCTCATCCGGGACACAACAAGAGACCCAGTACTTC
>.|.|TRBV19|TRBJ1-6
CASSKGATNNSPLHF
TGTGCCAGTAGTAAAGGAGCAACCAATAATTCACCCCTCCACTTT
>TRBD2|.|TRBV18|TRBJ2-1
CASSLSGGANEQFF
TGTGCCAGCTCCCTTAGCGGGGGGGCGAATGAGCAGTTCTTC
>.|.|TRBV28|TRBJ2-7
CASSVSPGAYEQYF
TGTGCCAGCAGTGTCTCTCCCGGGGCCTACGAGCAGTACTTC
>TRBD1|.|TRBV6-6|TRBJ1-4
CASRSGTGYEKLFF
TGTGCCAGCAGGTCCGGGACAGGGTATGAAAAACTGTTTTTT
>.|.|TRBV5-1|TRBJ2-1
CASSPTNNEQFF
TGCGCCAGCAGCCCGACTAATAATGAGCAGTTCTTC
>TRBD1|.|TRBV24-1|TRBJ2-5
CATSDFTTGEETQYF
TGTGCCACCAGTGATTTTACAACAGGGGAAGAGACCCAGTACTTC
>TRBD1|.|TRBV5-6|TRBJ1-1
CASSVTGIKTEAFF
TGTGCCAGCAGCGTGACAGGGATTAAAACTGAAGCTTTCTTT
>.|.|TRBV13|TRBJ2-7
CASSLRGGSYEQYF
TGTGCCAGCAGCTTAAGGGGCGGCTCCTACGAGCAGTACTTC
>TRBD1|once|TRBV3-1/TRBV3-2|TRBJ1-4
CASSQLTGGAGKLFF
TGTGCCAGCAGCCAACTTACAGGGGGCGCGGGAAAACTGTTTTTT
>.|many|TRBV6-5|TRBJ1-1
CASSPRWARAAGAFF
TGTGCCAGCAGTCCTCGCTGGGCCAGGGCGGCTGGAGCTTTCTTT
>.|many|TRBV28|TRBJ2-3
CASTLRDTQYF
TGTGCCAGCACCTTGAGGGATACGCAGTATTTT
>.|.|TRBV12-3/TRBV12-4|TRBJ2-1
CASSSRYNEQFF
TGTGCCAGCAGTTCCCGGTACAATGAGCAGTTCTTC
>.|.|TRBV4-1|TRBJ1-2
CASSQEVNSNYGYTF
TGCGCCAGCAGCCAAGAGGTAAACAGTAACTATGGCTACACCTTC
>.|.|TRBV9|TRBJ1-1
CASRLPGNTEAFF
TGTGCCAGCAGGTTACCAGGGAACACTGAAGCTTTCTTT